These T cell receptor beta chains were read from a single sample in a study of blood T cell repertoires in COVID-19. TCRdb keeps only in-frame clones here, not all; method: immunoSEQ multiplex PCR. Of around 59,000 clones in the sample, roughly 88% were seen once. The material sequenced was peripheral blood. These receptor sequences come from a man between 60 and 75 years old with acute or convalescent COVID-19. CDR3s include the opening cysteine and the closing phenylalanine or tryptophan. D genes are given only for firm matches. Expanded clones are given a class, and other clones once, few, many or no size at all.

NA	TRBD1	TRBJ1-5	TRBV5-1	13	CASSRDSDQPQHF	TGCGCCAGCAGCCGGGACAGCGATCAGCCCCAGCATTTT
NA	NA	TRBJ1-5	TRBV9	14	CASSVGQSGQPQHF	TGTGCCAGCAGCGTCGGACAGTCGGGGCAGCCCCAGCATTTT
NA	NA	TRBJ2-5	TRBV5-1	16	CASSLGSGLYQETQYF	TGCGCCAGCAGCTTGGGTAGCGGCCTGTACCAAGAGACCCAGTACTTC
NA	TRBD1	TRBJ1-2	TRBV6-5	14	CASRRTGVGYGYTF	TGTGCCAGCAGGCGGACAGGGGTTGGGTATGGCTACACCTTC
NA	NA	TRBJ2-7	TRBV21-1	16	CASSKGGRETVYEQYF	TGTGCCAGCAGCAAAGGCGGGCGGGAGACGGTCTACGAGCAGTACTTC
NA	TRBD2	TRBJ2-7	TRBV4-1	17	CASSPLDLLAGGREQYF	TGCGCCAGCAGCCCCTTGGACCTACTAGCGGGAGGACGTGAGCAGTACTTC
NA	NA	TRBJ1-1	TRBV7-9	13	CASSLDQDTEAFF	TGTGCCAGCAGCTTAGACCAGGACACTGAAGCTTTCTTT
NA	NA	TRBJ1-2	TRBV5-1	14	CASSLEPPTGGYTF	TGCGCCAGCAGCTTGGAGCCACCCACGGGGGGCTACACCTTC
NA	NA	TRBJ1-3	TRBV30	15	CAWSPIRRGGNTIYF	TGTGCCTGGAGCCCTATCCGAAGGGGCGGAAACACCATATATTTT
NA	TRBD1	TRBJ1-3	TRBV6-5	15	CASTEDRGAGNTIYF	TGTGCCAGCACAGAGGACAGGGGCGCTGGAAACACCATATATTTT
NA	TRBD2	TRBJ2-5	TRBV5-8	16	CASSLEGSGSDETQYF	TGTGCCAGCAGCTTGGAGGGTAGCGGGAGTGACGAGACCCAGTACTTC
NA	NA	TRBJ2-3	TRBV19	14	CASSPYRGTDTQYF	TGTGCCAGTAGCCCTTACCGGGGAACAGATACGCAGTATTTT
NA	TRBD1	TRBJ1-2	TRBV30	14	CASRTGDSYYGYTF	TGTGCCTCCAGAACAGGGGACTCTTACTATGGCTACACCTTC
NA	TRBD2	TRBJ2-7	TRBV5-1	14	CASSLSLAAYEQYF	TGCGCCAGCAGCTTGTCTCTAGCGGCTTACGAGCAGTACTTC
NA	TRBD1	TRBJ2-3	TRBV27	15	CASSLSGQGTDTQYF	TGTGCCAGCAGTTTATCGGGACAGGGGACAGATACGCAGTATTTT
NA	NA	TRBJ2-5	TRBV7-9	14	CASSLNGAQETQYF	TGTGCCAGCAGCTTGAATGGGGCTCAAGAGACCCAGTACTTC
NA	TRBD2	TRBJ2-2	TRBV28	15	CASSRGGQNTGELFF	TGTGCCAGCAGCCGCGGGGGTCAGAACACCGGGGAGCTGTTTTTT
NA	TRBD1	TRBJ1-4	TRBV10-2	14	CASSPQGIGGKLFF	TGCGCCAGCAGCCCACAGGGGATCGGGGGAAAACTGTTTTTT
NA	TRBD1	TRBJ1-4	TRBV4-2	15	CASSPPRTGNEKLFF	TGTGCCAGCAGCCCGCCCCGGACAGGGAATGAAAAACTGTTTTTT
NA	NA	TRBJ1-3	TRBV28	16	CASSLGGTTSGNTIYF	TGTGCCAGCAGTCTCGGCGGAACCACCTCTGGAAACACCATATATTTT
NA	TRBD2	TRBJ2-3	TRBV6-5	14	CASRLQTSSDTQYF	TGTGCCAGCAGACTTCAGACTAGCTCAGATACGCAGTATTTT
NA	NA	TRBJ2-7	TRBV7-9	16	CASSLAPPHQTGEQYF	TGTGCCAGCAGCTTAGCGCCACCGCACCAAACGGGCGAGCAGTACTTC
NA	NA	TRBJ2-3	TRBV5-1	13	CASSVGRPDTQYF	TGCGCCAGCAGCGTAGGGAGACCAGATACGCAGTATTTT
NA	TRBD2	TRBJ2-6	TRBV5-1	20	CASSLDRRGRAAAGANVLTF	TGCGCCAGCAGCTTGGATAGACGCGGGAGGGCCGCAGCTGGGGCCAACGTCCTGACTTTC
few	TRBD1	TRBJ1-5	TRBV2	15	CASSLQGANNQPQHF	TGTGCCAGCAGTCTACAGGGGGCGAACAATCAGCCCCAGCATTTT
NA	NA	TRBJ2-1	TRBV4-2	18	CASSRKEVSRKAYNEQFF	TGTGCCAGCAGCCGTAAAGAGGTATCGCGGAAAGCCTACAATGAGCAGTTCTTC
NA	NA	TRBJ1-1	TRBV7-2	14	CASSLFADITEAFF	TGTGCCAGCAGCCTTTTTGCAGATATCACTGAAGCTTTCTTT
NA	NA	TRBJ2-7	TRBV13	13	CASSLAPSYEQYF	TGTGCCAGCAGCTTGGCACCATCCTACGAGCAGTACTTC
NA	TRBD1	TRBJ2-7	TRBV7-8	15	CASSLGAGGSYEQYF	TGTGCCAGCAGCTTAGGGGCAGGGGGCTCCTACGAGCAGTACTTC
once	NA	TRBJ1-2	TRBV2	14	CASSEGGGNYGYTF	TGTGCCAGCAGTGAAGGTGGGGGGAACTATGGCTACACCTTC
once	TRBD1	TRBJ1-2	TRBV5-1	15	CASSGYRGEGYGYTF	TGCGCCAGCAGCGGGTACAGGGGGGAGGGCTATGGCTACACCTTC